This is a list of T cell receptor beta chains from one sample in a study of blood T cells in healthy people across ages. TCRdb reprocessed the 5' RACE reads with MiXCR, giving one entry per CDR3 protein. The sample shows hundreds of thousands of distinct CDR3 sequences, roughly 25% of them seen only once. The same data also went into a second study, on T cells of mothers and their children.

The sequencing input was blood. All receptors derive from a boy aged 5-17 years in good health. Each CDR3 is given with its conserved first and last residue. D genes are given only for firm matches. A clone size is listed for some rows: how often the clone was seen (once, few, many), or a class if it is expanded.

TRBV27	NA	NA	TRBJ2-7	TGTGCCAGCAGTTTAAGCACAGGGAGCGAGCAGTACTTC	CASSLSTGSEQYF
TRBV4-1	TRBD1	few	TRBJ2-7	TGCGCCAGCAGCTACCCGGGACAGGGAAACTACGAGCAGTACTTC	CASSYPGQGNYEQYF
TRBV7-3	NA	few	TRBJ2-1	TGTGCCAGCAGCTTAGGGGGCCGGGGGAGTGAGCAGTTCTTC	CASSLGGRGSEQFF
TRBV2	TRBD2	NA	TRBJ2-1	TGTGCCAGCAGTGAAGGGCTAGCGGCTGACAATGAGCAGTTCTTC	CASSEGLAADNEQFF
TRBV6-5	NA	once	TRBJ1-3	TGTGCCAGCAGTTACGATACAGGGTCGGCCACGCGAAACACCATATATTTT	CASSYDTGSATRNTIYF
TRBV29-1	TRBD2	few	TRBJ2-5	TGCAGCGTTCAGGGACTAGCGGCGGTGACAGAGACCCAGTACTTC	CSVQGLAAVTETQYF
TRBV4-1	TRBD2	many	TRBJ2-5	TGCGCCAGCAGCCAAGATCTAGGAGCGGGGGGCCTGTTGCAGTACTTC	CASSQDLGAGGLLQYF
TRBV3-1	NA	few	TRBJ1-4	TGTGCCAGCAGCTCCTATCGGGGGTTTGCAACTAATGAAAAACTGTTTTTT	CASSSYRGFATNEKLFF
TRBV7-9	TRBD2	NA	TRBJ2-6	TGTGCCAGCAGCCCATTGGGACGGGAGGGCTCTGGGGCCAACGTCCTGACTTTC	CASSPLGREGSGANVLTF
TRBV7-2	NA	NA	TRBJ2-2	TGTGCCAGCAGCACTCCGGGATCATGGGCCGGGGAGCTGTTTTTT	CASSTPGSWAGELFF
TRBV29-1	NA	few	TRBJ2-5	TGCAGCGCCCCATGGGGCTCTCAAGAGACCCAGTACTTC	CSAPWGSQETQYF
TRBV7-8	NA	many	TRBJ1-6	TGTGCCAGCAGCTTGGGGGGATTCCAATCACCCCTCCACTTT	CASSLGGFQSPLHF
TRBV20-1	TRBD2	NA	TRBJ2-1	TGCAGTGCTAGTGATCGACTAGCGGGAGTAGGTGAGCAGTTCTTC	CSASDRLAGVGEQFF
TRBV7-9	NA	few	TRBJ2-3	TGTGCCAGCACCGGAAGGGGGGACACAGATACGCAGTATTTT	CASTGRGDTDTQYF
TRBV20-1	NA	few	TRBJ1-1	TGCAGTGCTAGCGATGAGGGGCCTGGGATTGCTGAAGCTTTCTTT	CSASDEGPGIAEAFF
TRBV25-1	NA	NA	TRBJ1-4	TGTGCCAGCAGTGCGACTTTTTTCTTGGAAAAACTGTTTTTT	CASSATFFLEKLFF
TRBV13	NA	NA	TRBJ2-6	TGTGCCAGCAGCTTTCCAGCTTTCTCTGGGGCCAACGTCCTGACTTTC	CASSFPAFSGANVLTF
TRBV19	NA	few	TRBJ2-2	TGTGCCAGTAGTAACACGCCGGCAAACACCGGGGAGCTGTTTTTT	CASSNTPANTGELFF
TRBV7-8	NA	NA	TRBJ1-5	TGTGCCAGCAGCTCACGGGACAAAGAAAATCAGCCCCAGCATTTT	CASSSRDKENQPQHF
TRBV5-1	TRBD1	few	TRBJ1-4	TGCGCCAGCAGCTTCTTTGGACAGGGGGGAACTAATGAAAAACTGTTTTTT	CASSFFGQGGTNEKLFF
TRBV29-1	NA	NA	TRBJ1-1	TGCAGCGTTGAGCAGGGGACTGAAGCTTTCTTT	CSVEQGTEAFF
TRBV7-7	TRBD1	many	TRBJ2-3	TGTGCCAGCAGCAACACAGGGGGCTTCACAGATACGCAGTATTTT	CASSNTGGFTDTQYF
TRBV25-1	TRBD2	NA	TRBJ2-3	TGTGCCAGCAGTGACTTAGGGCGGGGGGATCTCACAGATACGCAGTATTTT	CASSDLGRGDLTDTQYF
TRBV7-2	NA	NA	TRBJ1-1	TGTGCCAGCAGCTTAGCCTTACGGGCGACTGACACTGAAGCTTTCTTT	CASSLALRATDTEAFF
TRBV7-9	NA	few	TRBJ1-2	TGTGCCAGCAGCTTGGCCCCAGGGAATGGCTACACCTTC	CASSLAPGNGYTF
TRBV6-1	NA	NA	TRBJ2-7	TGTGCCAGCAGTGAAAGAGATTTACCGCAGTACTTC	CASSERDLPQYF
TRBV6-5	NA	NA	TRBJ2-7	TGTGCCAGCGCCCGACAGAGCCCCTACGAGCAGTACTTC	CASARQSPYEQYF
TRBV29-1	NA	few	TRBJ2-7	TGCAGCGGGGGAGACAGCTTCGCGAAGAACTTC	CSGGDSFAKNF
TRBV20-1	TRBD1	few	TRBJ2-1	TGCAGTGTCTATTCTCGGACAGGGAAGAATGAGCAGTTCTTC	CSVYSRTGKNEQFF
TRBV13	TRBD1	NA	TRBJ1-4	TGTGCCCCCTCGGTGGGACAGGGGGCGAATGGTGAAAAACTGTTTTTT	CAPSVGQGANGEKLFF
TRBV7-3	TRBD2	NA	TRBJ2-1	TGTGCCAGCAGCTCCTTCGCGGGAGCGACCTACAATGAGCAGTTCTTC	CASSSFAGATYNEQFF
TRBV5-1	NA	NA	TRBJ2-1	TGCGCCAGCAGCTTAACAGGGGAGGTAACCAATGAGCAGTTCTTC	CASSLTGEVTNEQFF
TRBV5-4	NA	few	TRBJ1-5	TGTGCCAGCAGCTTCTTTAATAACAATCAGCCCCAGCATTTT	CASSFFNNNQPQHF
TRBV9	TRBD2	NA	TRBJ2-1	TGTGCCAGCGGGATAGCGGGGGGGCCGTGGAATGAGCAGTTCTTC	CASGIAGGPWNEQFF
TRBV29-1	TRBD1	few	TRBJ2-5	TGCAGCGCCAACGACAGGGTCCCTCCCTTGAAGACCCAGTACTTC	CSANDRVPPLKTQYF
TRBV12-3/TRBV12-4	NA	few	TRBJ2-5	TGTGCCAGCAGTTTACCCCTATGGGGGGCGGTGGAGACCCAGTACTTC	CASSLPLWGAVETQYF
TRBV6-1	NA	once	TRBJ1-4	TGTGCCAGCAGTGACAGACTCCGGGGCCTGGAGGAAAAACTGTTTTTT	CASSDRLRGLEEKLFF
TRBV20-1	TRBD1	NA	TRBJ2-7	TGCAGTGCTAGCGACGACAGGGGAAGTCCCACCTACGAGCAGTACTTC	CSASDDRGSPTYEQYF
TRBV20-1	NA	few	TRBJ2-1	TGCAGTGCTAGAGGGTATAAGAGCTCCTACAATGAGCAGTTCTTC	CSARGYKSSYNEQFF
TRBV11-2	NA	NA	TRBJ1-6	TGTGCCAGCAGCGGGCCTCCCGGACAGAGCTATAATTCACCCCTCCACTTT	CASSGPPGQSYNSPLHF
TRBV7-3	NA	NA	TRBJ2-1	TGTGCCAGCACCAACGCGGGGAGGAATGAGCAGTTCTTC	CASTNAGRNEQFF
TRBV6-5	NA	few	TRBJ2-6	TGTGCCAGCAGTTCGACAGGTCTGGGGGCCAACGTCCTGACTTTC	CASSSTGLGANVLTF
TRBV28	TRBD1	NA	TRBJ1-6	TGTGCCAGCAGTACCGGGACAGGGGGCTCCTATAATTCACCCCTCCACTTT	CASSTGTGGSYNSPLHF
TRBV5-1	NA	few	TRBJ2-5	TGCGCCAGCAGATCCGGACGGACCGAGACGGAGACCCAGTACTTC	CASRSGRTETETQYF
TRBV19	NA	NA	TRBJ2-7	TGTGCCAGTAGTCAGCCGGGTGAGTGGGAGCAGTACTTC	CASSQPGEWEQYF
TRBV20-1	NA	few	TRBJ2-4	TGCAGTACTTGGGCCACAGGGAACATTCAGTACTTC	CSTWATGNIQYF
TRBV11-2	TRBD1	NA	TRBJ2-1	TGTGCCAGCAGCTTCGGAGGGACAGGGGGGCACAATGAGCAGTTCTTC	CASSFGGTGGHNEQFF
TRBV7-9	NA	few	TRBJ1-2	TGTGCCAGCAGCTTAGCCGGGACCTCCAACTATGGCTACACCTTC	CASSLAGTSNYGYTF
TRBV29-1	TRBD2	NA	TRBJ2-5	TGCAGCGTTGCAACTAGCGGCAACCAAGAGACCCAGTACTTC	CSVATSGNQETQYF
TRBV7-3	NA	few	TRBJ2-3	TGTGCCAGCAGCCCCCGCCGGGGGCCAAGCACAGATACGCAGTATTTT	CASSPRRGPSTDTQYF
TRBV6-5	NA	NA	TRBJ2-1	TGTGCCACGATGAGGGTCGATGAGCAGTTCTTC	CATMRVDEQFF